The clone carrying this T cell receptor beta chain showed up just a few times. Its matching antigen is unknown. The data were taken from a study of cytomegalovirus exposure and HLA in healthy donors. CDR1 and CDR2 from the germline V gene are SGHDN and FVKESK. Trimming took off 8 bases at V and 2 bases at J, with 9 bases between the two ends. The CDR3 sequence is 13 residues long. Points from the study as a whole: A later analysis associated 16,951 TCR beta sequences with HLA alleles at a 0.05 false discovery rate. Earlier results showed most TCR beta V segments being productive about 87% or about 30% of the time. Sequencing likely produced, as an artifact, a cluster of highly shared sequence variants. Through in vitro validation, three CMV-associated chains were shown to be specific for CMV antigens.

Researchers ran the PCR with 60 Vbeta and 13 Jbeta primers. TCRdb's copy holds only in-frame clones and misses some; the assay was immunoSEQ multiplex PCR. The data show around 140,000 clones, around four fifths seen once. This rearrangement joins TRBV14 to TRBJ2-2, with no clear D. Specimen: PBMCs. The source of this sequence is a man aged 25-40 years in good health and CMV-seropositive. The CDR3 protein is CASGLVNTGELFF. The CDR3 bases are TGTGCCAGCGGCCTCGTTAACACCGGGGAGCTGTTTTTT.